Listed below are T cell receptor beta chains from one sample, sequenced in a study of beta chain features in type 1 diabetes. Profiled with immunoSEQ multiplex PCR; TCRdb holds only in-frame clones, not every one. The sample includes some 27,000 clones, 65% of them seen just once. The sample taken for sequencing was Tregs from blood. The receptors here all came from a woman aged 30 to 39 with type 1 diabetes. Both conserved end residues are part of each CDR3. Each record gives: CDR3 length, D gene, V gene, clone size, J gene, CDR3 DNA, CDR3 protein. A D gene is named only where the DNA matches it firmly. The size of a clone is reported for some rows only, either as once, few or many, or as a class for expanded clones.

15,NA,TRBV28,NA,TRBJ2-3,TGTGCCAGCAGTCCCCAGGGAAAGACCTATGATACGCAGTATTTT,CASSPQGKTYDTQYF
13,NA,TRBV7-9,NA,TRBJ1-1,TGTGCCAGCAGCTTAAGCCGGAACACTGAAGCTTTCTTT,CASSLSRNTEAFF
14,TRBD2,TRBV5-4,NA,TRBJ2-3,TGTGCCAGCAGTGGACTAGACAGCACAGATACGCAGTATTTT,CASSGLDSTDTQYF
13,NA,TRBV5-1,NA,TRBJ2-5,TGCGCCAGCGTCCCTGAGGGCGCAGAGACCCAGTACTTC,CASVPEGAETQYF
14,NA,TRBV6-1,NA,TRBJ1-2,TGTGCCAGCAGTGAAGCGCACAGCTACTATGGCTACACCTTC,CASSEAHSYYGYTF
15,TRBD1,TRBV7-2,NA,TRBJ1-5,TGTGCCAGCAGCATATGGACAGGGAGGGGCCAGCCCCAGCATTTT,CASSIWTGRGQPQHF
16,TRBD2,TRBV19,NA,TRBJ2-3,TGTGCCAGTAGCCAATCGAGCGGGAGTGGGGGAGATACGCAGTATTTT,CASSQSSGSGGDTQYF
13,TRBD1,TRBV6-5,NA,TRBJ2-7,TGTGCCAGCAGAGGACAGGGGGCTTACGAGCAGTACTTC,CASRGQGAYEQYF
12,NA,TRBV29-1,NA,TRBJ1-2,TGCAGCGTTCGGACGGACTACTATGGCTACACCTTC,CSVRTDYYGYTF
14,TRBD1,TRBV6-5,few,TRBJ1-1,TGTGCCAGCAAACCGGGACAGGTTTTCTCTGAAGCTTTCTTT,CASKPGQVFSEAFF
13,TRBD1,TRBV18,NA,TRBJ1-2,TGTGCCAGCTCAACGGACAGGGCCTATGGCTACACCTTC,CASSTDRAYGYTF
14,NA,TRBV27,few,TRBJ1-5,TGTGCCAGCAGTTTCTCCATATCCGGTCAGCCCCAGCATTTT,CASSFSISGQPQHF
13,NA,TRBV7-5,NA,TRBJ2-1,TGTGCCAGCAGCTTACTCGGGATGAATGAGCAGTTCTTC,CASSLLGMNEQFF
11,NA,TRBV5-1,NA,TRBJ2-1,TGCGCCAGCAGCTTAGAGGGTGAGCAGTTCTTC,CASSLEGEQFF
13,NA,TRBV7-8,NA,TRBJ1-1,TGTGCCAGCAGCTTGTCTGTGCGGACTGAAGCTTTCTTT,CASSLSVRTEAFF
15,TRBD1,TRBV6-5,NA,TRBJ1-2,TGTGCCAGCAGTCAGCCTCCCGGACAGGGTGAGGGCTACACCTTC,CASSQPPGQGEGYTF
15,NA,TRBV7-2,NA,TRBJ2-7,TGTGCCAGCAGCTTAGAGACAGTAAGCTCCTACGAGCAGTACTTC,CASSLETVSSYEQYF
13,TRBD1,TRBV6-1,NA,TRBJ1-5,TGTGCCAGCAGGGGACAGGGATATCAGCCCCAGCATTTT,CASRGQGYQPQHF
16,TRBD1,TRBV6-5,NA,TRBJ1-6,TGTGCCAGCAGATACGGGACAGCCCGCCACGGTTCACCCCTCCACTTT,CASRYGTARHGSPLHF
15,TRBD1,TRBV18,NA,TRBJ2-5,TGTGCCAGCTCACCGAACCCGGACAGGGGGGAGACCCAGTACTTC,CASSPNPDRGETQYF
14,NA,TRBV5-1,NA,TRBJ2-3,TGCGCCAGCACCACCGGACTTAGAACAGATACGCAGTATTTT,CASTTGLRTDTQYF
13,NA,TRBV10-3,NA,TRBJ1-1,TGTGCCATCACCCCGACACTGAACACTGAAGCTTTCTTT,CAITPTLNTEAFF
16,NA,TRBV19,NA,TRBJ1-2,TGTGCCAGTAGTTCTCAGGGTTTCTGGGCTAACTATGGCTACACCTTC,CASSSQGFWANYGYTF
12,NA,TRBV7-9,NA,TRBJ2-7,TGTGCCAGCAGCTTAAGCCCTTACGAGCAGTACTTC,CASSLSPYEQYF
13,NA,TRBV28,NA,TRBJ1-2,TGTGCCAGCAATTGGGCACAAAACTATGGCTACACCTTC,CASNWAQNYGYTF
16,NA,TRBV5-1,few,TRBJ2-3,TGCGCCAGCAGCCCGGTGGGGGGAGCGATCACAGATACGCAGTATTTT,CASSPVGGAITDTQYF
17,TRBD2,TRBV5-4,NA,TRBJ2-2,TGTGCCAGCAGCCGGACTAGCGGTTACGCGAACACCGGGGAGCTGTTTTTT,CASSRTSGYANTGELFF
14,TRBD2,TRBV7-3,NA,TRBJ2-2,TGTGCCAGCAGCCCAGGACTAGGTACCGGGGAGCTGTTTTTT,CASSPGLGTGELFF
15,TRBD2,TRBV7-3,few,TRBJ2-1,TGTGCCAGCAGTATCGGGACTAGCGGGGAAAATGAGCAGTTCTTC,CASSIGTSGENEQFF
13,NA,TRBV7-6,few,TRBJ1-1,TGTGCCAGCAGTGGACAGTTTAACACTGAAGCTTTCTTT,CASSGQFNTEAFF
14,TRBD1,TRBV28,few,TRBJ1-2,TGTGCCAGCAGTCGAGGACAGGGGGCAGCTGGCTACACCTTC,CASSRGQGAAGYTF
12,NA,TRBV28,NA,TRBJ2-2,TGTGCCAGCAGTTTATCGTCCGGGGAGCTGTTTTTT,CASSLSSGELFF
15,TRBD2,TRBV5-1,NA,TRBJ2-1,TGCGCCAGCAGCTGGCGGACTAGCGGCTACAATGAGCAGTTCTTC,CASSWRTSGYNEQFF
16,TRBD2,TRBV7-8,few,TRBJ2-5,TGTGCCAGCAGCAGATGGGATAGCGGGTCCGGGGAGACCCAGTACTTC,CASSRWDSGSGETQYF
13,NA,TRBV30,few,TRBJ2-5,TGTGCCTGGAGTAACACGGGCCAAGAGACCCAGTACTTC,CAWSNTGQETQYF
13,NA,TRBV5-6,few,TRBJ1-3,TGTGCCAGCACTCGAGAAGAGGGAAACACCATATATTTT,CASTREEGNTIYF
13,TRBD2,TRBV7-9,NA,TRBJ2-1,TGTGCCAGCAGCTTAGTATTTAGCGGGGAGCAGTTCTTC,CASSLVFSGEQFF
12,NA,TRBV30,NA,TRBJ2-7,TGTGCCTGGTCTCTCTTCTCCTACGAGCAGTACTTC,CAWSLFSYEQYF
17,NA,TRBV27,NA,TRBJ2-1,TGTGCCAGCAGTTTATCTTCCCCGGTGACAGGCTTCAATGAGCAGTTCTTC,CASSLSSPVTGFNEQFF
15,NA,TRBV11-2,NA,TRBJ1-1,TGTGCCAGCAGCCTAACCCGCGGGCGGAACACTGAAGCTTTCTTT,CASSLTRGRNTEAFF
13,NA,TRBV4-2,few,TRBJ2-1,TGTGCCAGCAGCCCGGTCTCCTACAATGAGCAGTTCTTC,CASSPVSYNEQFF
15,TRBD2,TRBV29-1,NA,TRBJ2-7,TGCAGCGTTTGCTTTAGCGGGAGAGGGCCCTACGAGCAGTACTTC,CSVCFSGRGPYEQYF
13,NA,TRBV11-2,NA,TRBJ2-3,TGTGCCAGCGGTTTCGACCGAGGAGTGACGCAGTATTTT,CASGFDRGVTQYF
16,NA,TRBV9,few,TRBJ2-7,TGTGCCAGCAGCCCCAGCGGGCCGTGGGGCCCCTACGAGCAGTACTTC,CASSPSGPWGPYEQYF
14,NA,TRBV6-1,NA,TRBJ2-7,TGTGCCAGCAGTCAAGCTAGTCCCAACTACGAGCAGTACTTC,CASSQASPNYEQYF